Shown below are 8 T cell receptor beta chains from a single sample sequenced in a study of blood T cell repertoires in COVID-19. Sequenced by immunoSEQ multiplex PCR; TCRdb stores in-frame clones only, minus some. The sample has 390,000 or so clones, 86% seen once. Sample: peripheral blood. These TCRs come from a woman aged 25-40 years with active or convalescent COVID-19.

The V and J genes are TRBV5-1 and TRBJ1-2, with D unclear. Germline assignment: CDR1 SGHRS and CDR2 YFSETQ. The CDR3 covers 13 residues. Trimming shortened V by 0 bases and J by 4 bases, and 7 bases separated the two germline ends. CDR3 in amino acids: CASSLEGAYGYTF. The CDR3 bases are TGCGCCAGCAGCTTGGAAGGAGCCTATGGCTACACCTTC.

This rearrangement joins TRBV7-2 to TRBJ1-3; D call uncertain. The V gene's germline CDR1 is SGHTA and CDR2 FQGNSA. V was trimmed by 5 bases and J by 0 bases, leaving 14 bases between them. This CDR3 spans 16 amino acids. CDR3 bases: TGTGCCAGCAGCCGCGGCGACTCTGTCTCTGGAAACACCATATATTTT. Translation: CASSRGDSVSGNTIYF.

The V gene is TRBV2, the J gene TRBJ2-1, with 10 bases identical to TRBD2. This CDR3 has 14 residues. The V gene's germline CDR1 is SNHLY and CDR2 FYNNEI. J was trimmed by 8 bases and V by 7 bases; bases with no gene match: 8. The CDR3 coding sequence is TGTGCCAGCATGGGCCAGCGGGAGGGATATGAGCAGTTCTTC. This encodes CASMGQREGYEQFF.

This clone was seen once. The chain has TRBV14 and TRBJ2-7; 10 bases line up with TRBD1. The CDR3 sequence is 15 residues long. V dropped 4 bases and J dropped 6; count of bases not matched to a gene: 9. The germline V gene has CDR1 SGHDN and CDR2 FVKESK. The chain's CDR3 is CASSPARQGASEQYF. Written as DNA, the CDR3 is TGTGCCAGCAGCCCAGCTAGACAGGGGGCTAGCGAGCAGTACTTC. The full variable domain, its missing parts supplied by reference TRBV14 and TRBJ2-7, is EAGVTQFPSHSVIEKGQTVTLRCDPISGHDNLYWYRRVMGKEIKFLLHFVKESKQDESGMPNNRFLAERTGGTYSTLKVQPAELEDSGVYFCASSPARQGASEQYFGPGTRLTVT.

The chain has TRBV3-1 (or the pseudogene TRBV3-2) and TRBJ2-1, with D unresolved. Looked up from germline, CDR1 is LGHDT and CDR2 is YNNKEL (reference sequence). CDR3 length equals 13 residues. Trimming took off 1 base at V and 5 bases at J, with 6 bases between the two ends. The CDR3 bases are TGTGCCAGCAGCCAAGGCGCGAACAATGAGCAGTTCTTC. Translated, it gives CASSQGANNEQFF.

This sequence joins TRBV6-5 and TRBJ1-6, with D possibly matching TRBD1 (6 bases). V was trimmed by 6 bases and J by 6 bases, leaving 12 bases between them. The CDR3 contains 14 residues. Germline V gives CDR1 MNHEY, CDR2 SVGAGI. The CDR3 region has the DNA TGTGCCAGCAGCATCGGACAGCTTAATTCACCCCTCCACTTT. Its protein is CASSIGQLNSPLHF.

This chain links TRBV2 with TRBJ1-3; 8 bases are shared with TRBD1. Germline V CDR1 and CDR2: SNHLY, FYNNEI. After removal of 6 bases from V and 0 bases from J, the junction contained 4 bases not matched to a gene. The CDR3 totals 15 residues. In nucleotides, the CDR3 is TGTGCCAGCAGAGGTGACAGGGGCTCTGGAAACACCATATATTTT. This codes for CASRGDRGSGNTIYF.

V usage is TRBV6-4 and J usage is TRBJ1-4; tentative D call: TRBD1 (6 bases). Trimming shortened V by 6 bases and J by 2 bases, and 13 bases separated the two germline ends. The CDR3 is 15 residues long. Germline values: CDR1 MRHNA, CDR2 SNTAGT. Here the CDR3 reads CASSLGDTTNEKLFF. In DNA, the CDR3 is TGTGCCAGCAGCCTAGGGGACACGACTAATGAAAAACTGTTTTTT.